This T cell receptor (beta chain) emerged from a study of blood T cell repertoires in COVID-19. The wider study: Italy, Spain and the United States were the sources of the convalescent and acute COVID-19 samples. T cells, B-cell-depleted T cells, or PBMCs provided the cDNA or gDNA that served as material.

In the authors' methods: Counts of nucleated cells, estimated from reference gene primer amplification, were obtained. Method: immunoSEQ multiplex PCR; TCRdb's copy keeps in-frame clones and lacks some. D and trimming were read from the DNA, whereas the V and J calls and clone size are those reported in that table. The repertoire includes tens of thousands of clones, 91% of them detected once, and 2.5% to 4% sits in the top ten. Deletions cut 0 bases from V and 4 bases from J, with 3 bases between. Germline V CDR1 and CDR2: SEHNR, FQNEAQ (reference sequence). This CDR3 has 12 residues. In its sample, this clone was seen once.

The specimen sequenced was peripheral blood. The rearrangement joins TRBV7-9 to TRBJ1-2; D gene ambiguous. The clonotype originates from a woman aged 65 to 85 with active COVID-19. CDR3 bases: TGTGCCAGCAGCTTAGCTCTCTATGGCTACACCTTC. This encodes CASSLALYGYTF. Drawing the rest from reference TRBV7-9 and TRBJ1-2, the complete variable domain is DTGVSQNPRHKITKRGQNVTFRCDPISEHNRLYWYRQTLGQGPEFLTYFQNEAQLEKSRLLSDRFSAERPKGSFSTLEIQRTEQGDSAMYLCASSLALYGYTFGSGTRLTVV.